The T cell receptor (beta chain) under discussion was sequenced for a study of blood T cell repertoires in COVID-19. Whole-study context: T cells, B-cell-depleted T cells, or PBMCs provided the cDNA or gDNA that served as material.

Looked up from germline, CDR1 is MNHEY and CDR2 is SVGEGT. There are 18 residues in the CDR3. With 2 bases clipped from V and 6 bases from J, the junction kept 11 bases outside the gene matches. Original handling: Estimated nucleated cell counts came from reference gene primer amplification. Method: immunoSEQ multiplex PCR; TCRdb's copy keeps in-frame clones and lacks some. Clone size and V and J calls were adopted from that table, with D and trimming inferred from the DNA. This sample has 200,000 to 250,000 clones; about nine tenths occur once, and the top ten carry more than 5.5%. The chain recombines TRBV6-2 or TRBV6-3 with TRBJ2-1; 12 positions agree with TRBD2. The sample was peripheral blood. This receptor was identified in a man in his 60s who had recovered from COVID-19. DNA for the CDR3: TGTGCCAGCAGTTACGTAAAGGCTAGCGGGAGGGCCGGCAATGAGCAGTTCTTC. Amino acid sequence: CASSYVKASGRAGNEQFF.